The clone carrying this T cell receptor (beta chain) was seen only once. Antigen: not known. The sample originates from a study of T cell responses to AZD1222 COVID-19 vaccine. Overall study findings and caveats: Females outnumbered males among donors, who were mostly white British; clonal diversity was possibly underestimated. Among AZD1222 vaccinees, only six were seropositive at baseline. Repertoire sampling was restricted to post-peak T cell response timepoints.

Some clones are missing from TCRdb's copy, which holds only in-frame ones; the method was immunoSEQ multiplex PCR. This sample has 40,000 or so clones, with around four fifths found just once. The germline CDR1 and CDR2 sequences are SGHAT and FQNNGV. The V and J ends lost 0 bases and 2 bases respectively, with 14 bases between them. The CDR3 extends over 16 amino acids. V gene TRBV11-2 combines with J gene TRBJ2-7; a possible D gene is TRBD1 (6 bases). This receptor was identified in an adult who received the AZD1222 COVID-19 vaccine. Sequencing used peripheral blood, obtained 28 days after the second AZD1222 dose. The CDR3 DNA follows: TGTGCCAGCAGCTTAGAGGGGGCAGGCCCGACCTACGAGCAGTACTTC. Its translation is CASSLEGAGPTYEQYF.